Following are 29 T cell receptor beta chains from one sample sequenced in a study of T-cell memory formation after mild COVID-19. TCRdb redid the calling of the 5' RACE reads with MiXCR, one entry per CDR3 protein. The sample lists 400,000 to 500,000 distinct CDR3 sequences, roughly 17% occurring once. Input material: PBMCs or a T cell subset sorted from them (not recorded which). The receptors originated from a young man who had mild COVID-19 (a few samples of this study predate the infection). Cell type and time point are not known.

The chain is built from TRBV18 and TRBJ2-1; D is perhaps TRBD1 (6 bases). CDR3 length equals 12 residues. Germline V gives CDR1 KGHSH, CDR2 LQKENI. Trimming removed 3 bases at V and 8 bases at J, with 8 bases between. CDR3 in DNA: TGTGCCAGCTCACCCCGACAGGATGAGCAGTTCTTC. Translating it yields CASSPRQDEQFF.

This chain connects TRBV6-5 to TRBJ2-3; 9 bases fit TRBD1. Germline-derived CDR1 and CDR2 are MNHEY and SVGAGI. V was pared by 6 bases and J by 4 bases, with 8 bases of the junction left unmatched. This CDR3 has 15 amino acids. CDR3 loop: CASRITGGRADTQYF. The CDR3 DNA sequence: TGTGCCAGCAGAATTACAGGGGGCAGGGCAGATACGCAGTATTTT.

This clonotype has at least ten counts. This chain connects TRBV6-4 to TRBJ2-7; D is unresolved. The V gene's germline CDR1 is MRHNA and CDR2 SNTAGT. The CDR3 spans 12 residues. Deletions cut 2 bases from V and 2 bases from J, with 4 bases between. DNA for the CDR3: TGTGCCAGCAGTGACGGGACCTACGAGCAGTACGTC. Its protein product is CASSDGTYEQYV.

This clonotype was seen more than once but under ten times. The chain couples TRBV6-2 or TRBV6-3 to TRBJ2-1; D perhaps matches TRBD1 (6 bases). The CDR3 consists of 17 residues. From germline, CDR1 is MNHEY and CDR2 SVGEGT. Trimming left V 2 bases short and J 0 bases short, with 14 bases between. CDR3 sequence: CASSYRPGASSYNEQFF. For the CDR3, the DNA is TGTGCCAGCAGTTACCGGCCAGGGGCTAGCTCCTACAATGAGCAGTTCTTC.

The chain has TRBV5-5 and TRBJ2-7; D is unclear. The germline V gene has CDR1 SGHKS and CDR2 YYEKEE (reference sequence). V was trimmed by 1 base and J by 0 bases, leaving 11 bases between them. The CDR3 has 15 amino acids. CDR3 residues: CASSLLPGTSYEQYV. In DNA, the CDR3 is TGTGCCAGCAGCTTGCTGCCAGGAACCTCCTACGAGCAGTACGTC.

The chain carries TRBV6-2 or TRBV6-3 and TRBJ1-2; D is ambiguous. V was clipped by 0 bases and J by 11 bases, with 13 bases between them. The germline V gene has CDR1 MNHEY and CDR2 SVGEGT. This CDR3 is built from 13 residues. CDR3 protein: CASSYSTVNGYTF. CDR3 coding DNA: TGTGCCAGCAGTTACTCGACCGTCAACGGGTACACCTTC.

The chain carries TRBV27 and TRBJ1-6; D gene ambiguous. The germline gives CDR1 MNHEY, CDR2 SMNVEV (reference sequence). V gave up 2 bases and J gave up 10 bases, with 12 bases separating them. CDR3 length: 14 amino acids. The CDR3 coding sequence is TGTGCCAGCAGTTTAGTCGGGGTTAGCTCACCCCTCCACTTT. Translation: CASSLVGVSSPLHF.

This clonotype was seen only a few times. The chain employs TRBV5-6 and TRBJ1-1; 9 bases are shared with TRBD1. The V segment lost 2 bases and the J segment 4 bases; nucleotides outside the gene matches: 3. The germline V gene encodes CDR1 SGHDT and CDR2 YYEEEE. The CDR3 runs to 14 residues. The CDR3 loop is CASSFRTGVTEAFF. CDR3 nucleotides: TGTGCCAGCAGCTTCCGGACAGGGGTCACTGAAGCTTTCTTT.

This clonotype was recorded a few times. This chain connects TRBV7-9 to TRBJ2-1, with D possibly TRBD1 on 6 matching bases. Germline V gene data show CDR1 as SEHNR and CDR2 as FQNEAQ (reference sequence). The CDR3 is 17 amino acids. V dropped 5 bases and J dropped 3 bases, with 20 bases sitting between them. CDR3 residues: CASSPRGIWGNYNEQFF. The DNA for the CDR3 is TGTGCCAGCAGCCCGAGGGGGATCTGGGGGAACTACAATGAGCAGTTCTTC.

This clonotype has at least ten counts. J is TRBJ2-4 and V is TRBV29-1; TRBD1 matches 8 bases. The CDR3 is made up of 14 amino acids. Germline CDR1 and CDR2: SQVTM and ANQGSEA. Trimming took 6 bases from V and 3 from J; bases not matched to a gene: 7. CDR3 bases: TGCAGCGTGCACAGGGGGTTTTTCAAAAACATTCAGTACTTC. This encodes CSVHRGFFKNIQYF.

The chain carries TRBV20-1 and TRBJ2-3; D possibly corresponds to TRBD2 (5 bases). This CDR3 has 14 residues. V lost 5 bases and J lost 2, with 14 bases in between. Germline CDR1 is DFQATT and CDR2 is SNEGSKA (reference sequence). The CDR3 region is CSARWTYTTDTQYF. The CDR3 bases are TGCAGTGCTCGATGGACTTATACCACAGATACGCAGTATTTT.

This clonotype has more than one count but fewer than ten. J is TRBJ1-5 and V is TRBV7-2; TRBD1 might be the D (6 bases). The CDR3 has 15 residues. Trimming shortened V by 6 bases and J by 2 bases, and 14 bases separated the two germline ends. Germline assignment: CDR1 SGHTA and CDR2 FQGNSA. CDR3 loop: CASRSEGGGNQPQHF. Written as DNA, the CDR3 is TGTGCCAGCAGATCTGAGGGGGGGGGCAATCAGCCCCAGCATTTT.

CDR3 in amino acids: CASSRPDRATQYF. The DNA of the CDR3 is TGTGCCAGCAGCCGCCCGGACAGGGCTACGCAGTATTTT. The V gene is TRBV3-1, the J gene TRBJ2-3; 8 bases line up with TRBD1. CDR1 and CDR2 (germline): LGHDT, YNNKEL (reference sequence). This CDR3 comprises 13 residues. V lost 4 bases to trimming and J lost 8 bases; unmatched junction nucleotides: 5.

Only a few counts were recorded for this clonotype. The gene calls are TRBV6-2 or TRBV6-3 and TRBJ1-1; D is perhaps TRBD1 (5 bases). The CDR3 covers 17 residues. Germline V lookup: CDR1 MNHEY, CDR2 SVGEGT. V was cut by 7 bases and J by 1 base, with 22 bases left in between. The CDR3 is CASNPTLGGTENTEAFF. The CDR3 nucleotides are TGTGCCAGCAACCCTACTCTCGGGGGGACCGAGAACACTGAAGCTTTCTTT.

This clonotype was observed a few times. The gene calls are TRBV5-1 and TRBJ2-2, with TRBD2 identical over 9 bases. The CDR3 is 16 residues long. CDR1 SGHRS and CDR2 YFSETQ come from the germline V gene. Trimming at V came to 2 bases and at J to 3 bases, leaving 5 bases not matched to a gene. CDR3 DNA sequence: TGCGCCAGCAGCTTTGGCGGGGGGGCCGACACCGGGGAGCTGTTTTTT. Encoded protein: CASSFGGGADTGELFF.

CDR3 in DNA: TGTGCCAGCAGCAAACCGGGGGGGCAAGAGACCCAGTACTTC. Translating gives CASSKPGGQETQYF. This rearrangement joins TRBV11-3 to TRBJ2-5, with TRBD2 matching over 8 bases. After removal of 5 bases from V and 2 bases from J, the junction contained 4 bases not matched to a gene. Germline CDR1 reads SGHNT; CDR2 reads YENEEA. The CDR3 runs to 14 residues.

This chain links TRBV7-2 with TRBJ2-2; D unresolved. The CDR3 length is 15 residues. Between the trimmed V and J ends, which lost 0 bases and 5 bases, there was a span of 10 bases. Germline lookup yields CDR1 SGHTA and CDR2 FQGNSA. CDR3 protein: CASSLARSRTGELFF. CDR3 sequence (DNA): TGTGCCAGCAGCTTAGCGCGATCCAGGACCGGGGAGCTGTTTTTT. The whole variable domain, filled in from reference TRBV7-2 and TRBJ2-2, reads GAGVSQSPSNKVTEKGKDVELRCDPISGHTALYWYRQSLGQGLEFLIYFQGNSAPDKSGLPSDRFSAERTGGSVSTLTIQRTQQEDSAVYLCASSLARSRTGELFFGEGSRLTVL.

This clonotype turned up a few times. V and J are TRBV7-9 and TRBJ2-7, with D unclear. Trimming removed 1 base from V and 6 bases from J, with 10 bases in between. The CDR3 runs 13 residues. Germline CDR1 reads SEHNR; CDR2 reads FQNEAQ (reference sequence). The CDR3 DNA follows: TGTGCCAGCAGCTTAGTTCCTGGGTCCGAGCAGTACTTC. Translated, it gives CASSLVPGSEQYF. Together with reference TRBV7-9 and TRBJ2-7, the CDR3 gives the full variable domain: DTGVSQNPRHKITKRGQNVTFRCDPISEHNRLYWYRQTLGQGPEFLTYFQNEAQLEKSRLLSDRFSAERPKGSFSTLEIQRTEQGDSAMYLCASSLVPGSEQYFGPGTRLTVT.

This clonotype has at least ten counts. The chain links TRBV5-1 to TRBJ1-3; no clear D gene. V was pared by 2 bases and J by 0 bases, with 6 bases between. The CDR3 extends over 14 amino acids. CDR1 and CDR2 from the germline V gene are SGHRS and YFSETQ. The CDR3 sequence is CASSFSDSGNTIYF. CDR3 nucleotides: TGCGCCAGCAGCTTCTCAGACTCTGGAAACACCATATATTTT.

The chain carries TRBV12-3 or TRBV12-4 and TRBJ2-3, with 9 bases fitting TRBD2. The CDR3 contains 17 residues. Trimming at V came to 6 bases and at J to 5 bases, leaving 15 bases not matched to a gene. The CDR3 sequence: CASSSGRGGLRGDTQYF. CDR3 DNA sequence: TGTGCCAGCAGCTCTGGGCGGGGGGGTCTGCGGGGAGATACGCAGTATTTT.

This clonotype was seen once. The chain employs TRBV5-1 and TRBJ1-2; 8 bases fit TRBD1. The length of the CDR3 is 13 residues. Per germline, CDR1 SGHRS and CDR2 YFSETQ. J was trimmed by 6 bases and V by 3 bases; bases with no gene match: 4. CDR3: CASSYGQGDGYTF. CDR3 DNA: TGCGCCAGCAGCTACGGACAGGGAGATGGCTACACCTTC.

This clonotype was counted between two and nine times. V gene TRBV7-3 combines with J gene TRBJ1-1, with D possibly TRBD1 on 5 matching bases. Germline lookup yields CDR1 SGHTA and CDR2 FQGTGA. V dropped 5 bases and J dropped 4 bases, with 17 bases sitting between them. The CDR3 consists of 15 residues. The CDR3 loop is CASSAGGARVTEAFF. In DNA, the CDR3 is TGTGCCAGCAGCGCCGGCGGGGCGCGGGTCACTGAAGCTTTCTTT.

This clonotype was observed a handful of times. The chain is built from TRBV5-1 and TRBJ1-1; D is unresolved. The CDR3 totals 15 residues. Trimming left V 4 bases short and J 0 bases short, with 13 bases between. The germline CDR1 and CDR2 sequences are SGHRS and YFSETQ. CDR3 DNA sequence: TGCGCCAGCAGCGTAGGTCCGGGGATGAACACTGAAGCTTTCTTT. It translates to CASSVGPGMNTEAFF.

The V gene is TRBV18, the J gene TRBJ1-1, with D possibly TRBD1 on 6 matching bases. Trimming took off 3 bases at V and 3 bases at J, with 11 bases between the two ends. This CDR3 has 14 amino acids. The germline V gene has CDR1 KGHSH and CDR2 LQKENI. CDR3 protein: CASSPGGWDTEAFF. As DNA, the CDR3 is TGTGCCAGCTCACCGGGGGGCTGGGACACTGAAGCTTTCTTT.

This clonotype showed up just a few times. The chain has TRBV6-6 and TRBJ2-5, with 8 bases lining up with TRBD1. V gave up 2 bases and J gave up 5 bases; unmatched junction bases: 7. CDR1 is MNHNY, CDR2 SVGAGI, per germline (reference sequence). The CDR3 is 15 amino acids. Written as DNA, the CDR3 is TGTGCCAGCAGTTACGGGCAGGGGGCCGGGGAGACCCAGTACTTC. It specifies CASSYGQGAGETQYF.

The V and J genes are TRBV11-2 and TRBJ2-7; D gene ambiguous. Germline V CDR1 and CDR2: SGHAT, FQNNGV. This CDR3 contains 14 residues. V lost 5 bases and J 2 bases, leaving 13 bases between the germline ends. The CDR3 is CASSLSPLAYEQYF. The CDR3 region has the DNA TGTGCCAGCAGCCTCTCCCCATTAGCCTACGAGCAGTACTTC.

The CDR3 nucleotides read TGTGCCAGCAGCATGGAGGCAGGTTGGGATTCCACAGATACGCAGTATTTT. As protein: CASSMEAGWDSTDTQYF. The rearrangement joins TRBV7-9 to TRBJ2-3, with a possible D match to TRBD2 (5 bases). Trimming left V 5 bases short and J 2 bases short, with 20 bases between. CDR1 SEHNR and CDR2 FQNEAQ come from the germline V gene (reference sequence). CDR3 size: 17 residues.

The table lists this clonotype with a few counts. This rearrangement joins TRBV28 to TRBJ1-1; D remains ambiguous. The CDR3 length is 11 residues. V was cut by 10 bases and J by 1 base, with 7 bases left in between. Germline CDR1 and CDR2: MDHEN and SYDVKM. The CDR3 loop reads CATEENTEAFF. The CDR3 bases are TGTGCCACAGAGGAGAACACTGAAGCTTTCTTT.

The chain couples TRBV15 to TRBJ2-2, with 10 nucleotides matching TRBD2. CDR1 is LNHNV, CDR2 YYDKDF, per germline (reference sequence). Losses at the gene ends were 5 bases for V and 8 bases for J; bases not matched to a gene: 8. The CDR3 is made up of 15 amino acids. The CDR3, as DNA: TGTGCCACCAGCCCTCGTAGCGGGGGGTGGGGGGAGCTGTTTTTT. This codes for CATSPRSGGWGELFF.